The 8 T cell receptor beta chains listed next were all sequenced from one sample in a study of blood T cell repertoires in COVID-19. Profiled with immunoSEQ multiplex PCR; TCRdb holds only in-frame clones, not every one. This repertoire shows some 63,000 clones, 65% to 80% found once; its top ten account for 32%. Sequencing input: peripheral blood. Source of these receptors: a human donor in a cohort sampled during active COVID-19.

This chain connects TRBV24-1 to TRBJ2-5, with 7 bases identical to TRBD1. Trimming cost V 9 bases and J 5 bases; bases outside gene matches: 11. The CDR3 is made up of 14 amino acids. Germline V CDR1 and CDR2: KGHDR, SFDVKD. The CDR3 DNA reads as TGTGCCACCGTAGGACAGGACGGCTCGGAGACCCAGTACTTC. The encoded protein is CATVGQDGSETQYF.

The chain links TRBV7-9 to TRBJ2-3; 9 bases match TRBD1. The V segment lost 4 bases and the J segment 4 bases; nucleotides outside the gene matches: 6. The CDR3 runs to 15 residues. Germline CDR1 and CDR2: SEHNR and FQNEAQ (reference sequence). CDR3 protein: CASSSGTGWADTQYF. CDR3 nucleotide sequence: TGTGCCAGCAGCTCCGGGACAGGGTGGGCAGATACGCAGTATTTT.

This clone was seen a handful of times. This CDR3 is CASSDRVTLGETQYF. CDR3 coding DNA: TGTGCCAGCAGCGACAGGGTTACGTTGGGAGAGACCCAGTACTTC. V and J are TRBV2 and TRBJ2-5, with 7 bases that match TRBD1. The V and J ends lost 6 bases and 4 bases, in that order; junction bases with no gene match: 11. Germline V gene lookup returns CDR1 SNHLY and CDR2 FYNNEI. There are 15 residues in the CDR3. The whole variable domain, filled in from reference TRBV2 and TRBJ2-5, reads EPEVTQTPSHQVTQMGQEVILRCVPISNHLYFYWYRQILGQKVEFLVSFYNNEISEKSEIFDDQFSVERPDGSNFTLKIRSTKLEDSAMYFCASSDRVTLGETQYFGPGTRLLVL.

The chain employs TRBV4-3 and TRBJ2-5; 13 bases fit TRBD2. The junction had 4 bases not matched to a gene; V was cut back by 4 bases and J by 5 bases. Germline CDR1 LGHNA, CDR2 YSLEER. The CDR3 sequence is 15 residues long. CDR3 amino acids: CASSPGTSGMETQYF. The CDR3 DNA sequence: TGCGCCAGCAGCCCCGGGACTAGCGGGATGGAGACCCAGTACTTC.

This rearrangement joins TRBV7-9 to TRBJ1-4; 7 bases agree with TRBD1. The CDR3 contains 14 residues. J was trimmed by 5 bases and V by 2 bases; bases with no gene match: 2. Germline values: CDR1 SEHNR, CDR2 FQNEAQ (reference sequence). This chain's CDR3 is CASSLTRGNEKLFF. CDR3 nucleotide sequence: TGTGCCAGCAGCTTAACCAGGGGGAATGAAAAACTGTTTTTT.

The CDR3 sequence: CASETPSGRAVEQFF. CDR3 in DNA: TGTGCCAGCGAAACCCCCAGCGGGAGGGCCGTTGAGCAGTTCTTC. The V call is TRBV6-5, the J call TRBJ2-1, with 10 nucleotides matching TRBD2. Trimming at V came to 8 bases and at J to 9 bases, leaving 13 bases not matched to a gene. Germline V gene lookup returns CDR1 MNHEY and CDR2 SVGAGI. CDR3 length: 15 residues.

The CDR3 loop is CASSIRQPSGANVLTF. DNA for the CDR3: TGTGCCAGTAGTATACGACAGCCCTCTGGGGCCAACGTCCTGACTTTC. V gene TRBV19 combines with J gene TRBJ2-6, with D possibly being TRBD1 (5 bases). The CDR3 spans 16 residues. Germline values: CDR1 LNHDA, CDR2 SQIVND (reference sequence). Trimming pared 2 bases from V and 0 bases from J, leaving 8 bases between.

This sequence joins TRBV5-4 and TRBJ2-5, with 8 bases fitting TRBD2. The trim removed 0 bases at V and 4 bases at J, leaving 11 bases unmatched. This CDR3 is built from 17 residues. The germline V gene has CDR1 SGHNT and CDR2 YYREEE (reference sequence). For the CDR3, the DNA is TGTGCCAGCAGCTTGGCCGGAGCCGCGGGACTAGGAGAGACCCAGTACTTC. Protein: CASSLAGAAGLGETQYF.